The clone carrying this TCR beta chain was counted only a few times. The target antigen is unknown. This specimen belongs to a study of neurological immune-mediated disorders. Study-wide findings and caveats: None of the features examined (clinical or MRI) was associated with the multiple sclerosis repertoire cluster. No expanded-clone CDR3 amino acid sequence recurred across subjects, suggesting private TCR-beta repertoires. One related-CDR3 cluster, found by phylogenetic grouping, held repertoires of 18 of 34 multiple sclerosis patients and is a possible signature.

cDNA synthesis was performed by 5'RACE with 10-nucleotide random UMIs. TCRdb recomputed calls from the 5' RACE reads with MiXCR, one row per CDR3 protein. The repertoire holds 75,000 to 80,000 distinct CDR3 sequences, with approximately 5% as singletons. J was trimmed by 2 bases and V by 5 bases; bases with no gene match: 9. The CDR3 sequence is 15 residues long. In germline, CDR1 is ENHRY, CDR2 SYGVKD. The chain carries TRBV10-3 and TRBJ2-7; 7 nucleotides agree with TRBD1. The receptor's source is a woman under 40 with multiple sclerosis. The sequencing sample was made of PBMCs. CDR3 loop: CAISSQGVPPYEQYF. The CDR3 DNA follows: TGTGCCATCAGTTCCCAGGGGGTACCCCCCTACGAGCAGTACTTC.